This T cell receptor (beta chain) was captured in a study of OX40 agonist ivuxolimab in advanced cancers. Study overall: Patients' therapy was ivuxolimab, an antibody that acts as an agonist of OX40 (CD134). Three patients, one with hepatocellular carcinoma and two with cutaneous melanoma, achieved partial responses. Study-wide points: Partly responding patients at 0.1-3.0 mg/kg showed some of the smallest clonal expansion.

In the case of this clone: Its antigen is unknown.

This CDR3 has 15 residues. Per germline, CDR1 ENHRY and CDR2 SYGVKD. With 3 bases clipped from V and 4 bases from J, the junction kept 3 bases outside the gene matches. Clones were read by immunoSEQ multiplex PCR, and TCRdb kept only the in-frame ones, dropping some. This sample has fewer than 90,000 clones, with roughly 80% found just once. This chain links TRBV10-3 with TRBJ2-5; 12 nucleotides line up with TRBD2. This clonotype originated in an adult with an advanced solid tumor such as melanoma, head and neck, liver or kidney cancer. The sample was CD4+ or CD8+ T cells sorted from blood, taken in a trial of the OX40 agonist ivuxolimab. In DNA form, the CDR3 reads TGTGCCATCAGTGATGGGACTAGCGGGTCAGAGACCCAGTACTTC. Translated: CAISDGTSGSETQYF.